The 23 T cell receptor beta chains listed next were all sequenced from one sample in a study of immune heterogeneity within non-small cell lung tumors. For each sample, template was around 600 ng of bulk tumor genomic DNA. While surgery was under way, several biopsies spaced far apart were taken per primary tumor. Samples came from untreated patients having curative surgery for newly diagnosed non-small cell lung cancer. Multiplex PCR employing 32 V and 13 J primers generated amplicons of the TCR beta CDR3. TCRdb re-called the multiplex PCR reads with MiXCR, one entry per CDR3 protein. The sample holds some 22,000 distinct CDR3 sequences, 25% to 30% seen once. Source material: lung tumor tissue. The receptors stem from a middle-aged man with non-small cell lung cancer.

With respect to this clonotype: A much larger clone sits a single nucleotide away, making a read error possible. This chain uses TRBV12-3 or TRBV12-4 with TRBJ1-4; possible D gene TRBD1, 6 bases. The CDR3 sequence is 14 residues long. V was pared by 7 bases and J by 9 bases, with 18 bases between. CDR3 amino acids: CASKAGHWDKKLFF. The DNA of the CDR3 is TGTGCCAGCAAGGCGGGACATTGGGATAAAAAACTGTTTTTT.

A note on this clonotype: Given a much more abundant clone one base away, this may be a read error. The chain employs TRBV6-5 and TRBJ1-2, with TRBD1 matching over 7 bases. Germline V lookup: CDR1 MNHEY, CDR2 SVGAGI. The length of the CDR3 is 13 residues. The CDR3 DNA is TGTGCCAGCAGTAACTCACCGGGACAGCCTTACACCTTC. It is translated as CASSNSPGQPYTF.

Many counts were recorded for this clonotype. V and J are TRBV6-1 and TRBJ2-7; 9 bases align to TRBD2. Germline-derived CDR1 and CDR2 are MNHNS and SASEGT. The CDR3 is 14 residues long. V lost 6 bases, J lost 4 bases, and 7 bases stayed unmatched. The CDR3 protein is CASSSGTSQYEQYF. For the CDR3, the DNA is TGTGCCAGCAGCTCCGGGACTAGCCAGTACGAGCAGTACTTC.

This clonotype is deemed medium-sized. V usage is TRBV20-1 and J usage is TRBJ2-7; D is possibly TRBD2 (5 bases). Between the trimmed V and J ends, which lost 6 bases and 3 bases, there was a span of 9 bases. Germline V gene data show CDR1 as DFQATT and CDR2 as SNEGSKA (reference sequence). This CDR3 has 11 residues. Here the CDR3 DNA reads TGCAGTGCCCAAACTAGCTACGAGCAGTACTTC. Protein sequence: CSAQTSYEQYF.

This clonotype was seen a handful of times. The chain uses TRBV5-5 and TRBJ2-2; unclear D gene. V was trimmed by 0 bases and J by 4 bases, leaving 13 bases between them. This CDR3 is built from 16 residues. Germline CDR1 SGHKS, CDR2 YYEKEE (reference sequence). The CDR3 sequence: CASSLARAFGTGELFF. The CDR3 nucleotides read TGTGCCAGCAGCTTGGCAAGGGCCTTTGGCACCGGGGAGCTGTTTTTT.

The chain uses TRBV6-1 and TRBJ1-1; 7 nucleotides agree with TRBD1. V was clipped by 4 bases and J by 6 bases; unmatched bases: 5. The CDR3 extends over 13 amino acids. CDR1 is MNHNS, CDR2 SASEGT, per germline. The CDR3 DNA sequence: TGTGCCAGCAGTGCAACAGGGGAACCTGAAGCTTTCTTT. Translating it yields CASSATGEPEAFF.

The CDR3 DNA reads TGTGCCAGTAACGGAGCTAGCACAGATACGCAGTATTTT. It codes for CASNGASTDTQYF. The V and J genes are TRBV19 and TRBJ2-3; the D is unclear. This CDR3 comprises 13 residues. The germline V and J ends were trimmed by 7 bases and 0 bases, with 8 bases remaining between them. Germline CDR1 LNHDA, CDR2 SQIVND (reference sequence). Using reference TRBV19 and TRBJ2-3 for the parts outside the CDR3, the full variable domain is DGGITQSPKYLFRKEGQNVTLSCEQNLNHDAMYWYRQDPGQGLRLIYYSQIVNDFQKGDIAEGYSVSREKKESFPLTVTSAQKNPTAFYLCASNGASTDTQYFGPGTRLTVL.

The CDR3 coding sequence is TGCGCCAGCAGCTTGCAACTAGCAACTAATGAAAAACTGTTTTTT. It specifies CASSLQLATNEKLFF. The rearrangement joins TRBV5-1 to TRBJ1-4; D call uncertain. Germline CDR1 is SGHRS and CDR2 is YFSETQ. This CDR3 comprises 15 residues. V lost 1 base, J lost 0 bases, and 7 bases lay in between.

This clonotype has just a few counts. The rearrangement joins TRBV11-3 to TRBJ2-1, with D hard to call. Germline V gene sequence: CDR1 SGHNT, CDR2 YENEEA. CDR3 length: 15 residues. V dropped 5 bases and J dropped 10 bases, with 21 bases sitting between them. The CDR3 region has the DNA TGTGCCAGCAGCCGTGGTGGGGTATCTGGTGAGGAGCAGTTCTTC. Protein product: CASSRGGVSGEEQFF.

With respect to this clonotype: A much larger clone sits a single nucleotide away, making a read error possible. The chain links TRBV25-1 to TRBJ2-7; D is perhaps TRBD1 or TRBD2 (5 bases each). V lost 3 bases to trimming and J lost 6 bases, with 18 bases between them. Germline CDR1 reads MGHDK; CDR2 reads SYGVNS. CDR3 length: 15 amino acids. The CDR3 region is CASSDSGTHGGEQYF. The CDR3 bases are TGTGCCAGCAGTGACTCCGGGACCCACGGTGGCGAGCAGTACTTC.

Of note for this clonotype: This sequence may be a read error, since a much larger clone differs from it by one base. The CDR3 end shows no conserved phenylalanine or tryptophan, and so a read error is likely. V is TRBV27 and J is TRBJ1-1; D remains unclear. The CDR3 is 14 amino acids. CDR1 MNHEY and CDR2 SMNVEV come from the germline V gene (reference sequence). V lost 5 bases, J lost 10 bases, and 20 bases lay in between. CDR3 loop: CASSLNVVGVRAFV. The CDR3 DNA reads TGTGCCAGCAGTCTCAACGTGGTTGGGGTTAGAGCTTTCGTT.

The rearrangement links TRBV7-8 to TRBJ2-6; 8 bases agree with TRBD1. The CDR3 has 18 amino acids. V was clipped by 4 bases and J by 4 bases; unmatched bases: 12. The V gene's germline CDR1 is SGHVS and CDR2 FQNEAQ. CDR3 nucleotide sequence: TGTGCCAGCAGCTCGGCCCCCTGGACAGGGAGAGGGGCCAACGTCCTGACTTTC. As protein: CASSSAPWTGRGANVLTF.

This clonotype has at least ten counts. The rearrangement joins TRBV25-1 to TRBJ2-1; the match to TRBD2 covers 8 bases. The germline CDR1 and CDR2 sequences are MGHDK and SYGVNS. The CDR3 is made up of 16 amino acids. Losses at the gene ends were 5 bases for V and 0 bases for J; bases not matched to a gene: 6. CDR3 coding DNA: TGTGCCAGCAGTCGGGAGGGCCCGAGCTCCTACAATGAGCAGTTCTTC. This sequence encodes CASSREGPSSYNEQFF. Looking up the rest from reference TRBV25-1 and TRBJ2-1 gives the full variable domain: EADIYQTPRYLVIGTGKKITLECSQTMGHDKMYWYQQDPGMELHLIHYSYGVNSTEKGDLSSESTVSRIRTEHFPLTLESARPSHTSQYLCASSREGPSSYNEQFFGPGTRLTVL.

Worth noting for this clonotype: Since a much larger clone is just one base distant, this may be a read error. The rearrangement links TRBV6-1 to TRBJ1-2; 7 positions agree with TRBD1. Germline V CDR1 and CDR2: MNHNS, SASEGT. V lost 5 bases and J lost 0; bases outside the gene matches: 9. The CDR3 covers 16 residues. CDR3 nucleotides: TGTGCCAGCAGTAAACTTCAGGGGGTATCTAACTATGGCTACACCTTC. Its translation: CASSKLQGVSNYGYTF.

This sequence joins TRBV4-3 and TRBJ2-7; a weak D match, TRBD1 (6 bases). CDR1 LGHNA and CDR2 YSLEER come from the germline V gene. V was clipped by 0 bases and J by 2 bases, with 17 bases between them. The CDR3 runs 17 residues. This CDR3 is CASSQDSWTDKTYEQYF. CDR3 sequence (DNA): TGCGCCAGCAGCCAAGATTCTTGGACAGACAAAACCTACGAGCAGTACTTC.

The J gene is TRBJ1-5, the V gene TRBV10-3; D remains unclear. V gave up 0 bases and J gave up 5 bases, with 17 bases separating them. CDR1 is ENHRY, CDR2 SYGVKD, per germline. CDR3 length: 17 amino acids. CDR3: CAISESLAGRGHQPQHF. The CDR3 coding sequence is TGTGCCATCAGTGAGTCGCTTGCCGGCAGAGGGCATCAGCCCCAGCATTTT.

The rearrangement links TRBV11-3 to TRBJ2-1, with TRBD2 matching over 11 bases. CDR1 SGHNT and CDR2 YENEEA come from the germline V gene. Unmatched junction bases numbered 11, after V lost 1 base and J lost 9 bases. There are 17 residues in the CDR3. Here the CDR3 reads CASSLGLAGGPGSEQFF. The CDR3 nucleotides are TGTGCCAGCAGCTTAGGGTTAGCGGGAGGGCCGGGGAGTGAGCAGTTCTTC. The full variable domain, with the rest looked up from reference TRBV11-3 and TRBJ2-1, is EAGVVQSPRYKIIEKKQPVAFWCNPISGHNTLYWYLQNLGQGPELLIRYENEEAVDDSQLPKDRFSAERLKGVDSTLKIQPAELGDSAVYLCASSLGLAGGPGSEQFFGPGTRLTVL.

V usage is TRBV11-3 and J usage is TRBJ2-1; D is uncertain. CDR3 length equals 19 residues. Germline CDR1 reads SGHNT; CDR2 reads YENEEA. Deletions cut 3 bases from V and 7 bases from J, with 28 bases between. For the CDR3, the DNA is TGTGCCAGCAGCTTTTTATGGTCCGGGCCACATAAGCGCCCTAATGAGCAGTTCTTC. Amino acids: CASSFLWSGPHKRPNEQFF.

This clonotype is termed medium-sized. The chain combines TRBV9 with TRBJ2-1, with 11 nucleotides matching TRBD2. J lost 8 bases, V lost 7 bases, and 11 bases had no gene match. Germline CDR1 SGDLS, CDR2 YYNGEE. This CDR3 is built from 15 residues. The CDR3 loop is CASAPSGTSGDEQFF. The CDR3 region has the DNA TGTGCCAGCGCCCCTTCAGGGACTAGCGGCGATGAGCAGTTCTTC.

This clonotype came up a few times. The chain has TRBV12-5 and TRBJ2-3, with a possible D match to TRBD1 (6 bases). The CDR3 spans 13 residues. The V end lost 5 bases, the J end lost 1 base, and 7 bases lay between the germline ends. CDR1 is LGHNT and CDR2 is FRNRAP in the germline V gene. In DNA form, the CDR3 reads TGTGCTAGTGGTGGGGGCGGCACAGATACGCAGTATTTT. Protein sequence: CASGGGGTDTQYF. Drawing the rest from reference TRBV12-5 and TRBJ2-3, the complete variable domain is DARVTQTPRHKVTEMGQEVTMRCQPILGHNTVFWYRQTMMQGLELLAYFRNRAPLDDSGMPKDRFSAEMPDATLATLKIQPSEPRDSAVYFCASGGGGTDTQYFGPGTRLTVL.

The chain employs TRBV5-1 and TRBJ2-3; D is undetermined. The V gene's germline CDR1 is SGHRS and CDR2 YFSETQ. The CDR3 length is 14 residues. V was cut by 5 bases and J by 2 bases, with 12 bases left in between. This CDR3 reads CASRGHRNTDTQYF. The CDR3 DNA is TGCGCCAGCAGGGGTCACAGAAACACAGATACGCAGTATTTT. Together with reference TRBV5-1 and TRBJ2-3, the CDR3 gives the full variable domain: KAGVTQTPRYLIKTRGQQVTLSCSPISGHRSVSWYQQTPGQGLQFLFEYFSETQRNKGNFPGRFSGRQFSNSRSEMNVSTLELGDSALYLCASRGHRNTDTQYFGPGTRLTVL.

As for this clonotype: It may be a read error: a sequence one base away is much more abundant. The V call is TRBV20-1, the J call TRBJ1-1, with no clear D. CDR1 is DFQATT and CDR2 is SNEGSKA in the germline V gene (reference sequence). Deletions cut 2 bases from V and 6 bases from J, with 16 bases between. The CDR3 sequence is 14 residues long. The CDR3 reads CSARPVPSLSEAFF. In nucleotides, the CDR3 is TGCAGTGCTAGACCCGTGCCGTCATTGTCTGAAGCTTTCTTT.

This clonotype was counted at least ten times. The chain carries TRBV6-2 or TRBV6-3 and TRBJ1-5; TRBD1 matches at 7 bases. This CDR3 contains 16 residues. Trimming took 7 bases from V and 5 from J; bases not matched to a gene: 14. Germline V gene lookup returns CDR1 MNHEY and CDR2 SVGEGT. The CDR3 DNA sequence: TGTGCCAGCAACTCCCTGGAGAGGGGGCGAGATCAGCCCCAGCATTTT. This encodes CASNSLERGRDQPQHF.